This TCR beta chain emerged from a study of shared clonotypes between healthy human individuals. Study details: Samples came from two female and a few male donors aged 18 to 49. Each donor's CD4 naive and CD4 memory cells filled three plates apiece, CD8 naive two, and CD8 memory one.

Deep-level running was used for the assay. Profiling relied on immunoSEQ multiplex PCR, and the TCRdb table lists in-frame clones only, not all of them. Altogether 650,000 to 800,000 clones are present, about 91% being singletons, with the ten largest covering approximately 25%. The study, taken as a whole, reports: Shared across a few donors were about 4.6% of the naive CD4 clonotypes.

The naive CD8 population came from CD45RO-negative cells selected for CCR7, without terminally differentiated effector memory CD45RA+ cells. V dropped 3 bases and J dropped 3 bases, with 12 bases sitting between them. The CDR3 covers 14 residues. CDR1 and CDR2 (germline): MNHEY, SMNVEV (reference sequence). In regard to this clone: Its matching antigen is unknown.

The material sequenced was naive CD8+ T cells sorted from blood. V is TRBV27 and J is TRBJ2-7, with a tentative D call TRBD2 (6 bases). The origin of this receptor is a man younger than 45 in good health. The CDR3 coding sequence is TGTGCCAGCAGTTTCGGGGTAGCGGTCTACGAGCAGTACTTC. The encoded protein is CASSFGVAVYEQYF.